The clone carrying this T cell receptor beta chain has ten or more counts. This entry is derived from a study of neurological immune-mediated disorders. The CDR3 loop spans 17 amino acids. The germline V gene has CDR1 SGHKS and CDR2 YYEKEE (reference sequence). V lost 1 base, J lost 0 bases, and 13 bases lay in between. A single record per CDR3 protein comes from TCRdb applying MiXCR to the 5' RACE reads. Of roughly 50,000 distinct CDR3 sequences listed, 15% to 20% are singletons. This TCR came from a man between 60 and 75 years old in good health. The chain recombines TRBV5-5 with TRBJ2-2; weak D call: TRBD1 (6 bases). The sample consisted of PBMCs. The chain's CDR3 is CASSLRVTGTNTGELFF. The DNA for the CDR3 is TGTGCCAGCAGCTTGAGGGTAACAGGGACGAACACCGGGGAGCTGTTTTTT. The complete variable domain, with remaining parts taken from reference TRBV5-5 and TRBJ2-2, reads DAGVTQSPTHLIKTRGQQVTLRCSPISGHKSVSWYQQVLGQGPQFIFQYYEKEERGRGNFPDRFSARQFPNYSSELNVNALLLGDSALYLCASSLRVTGTNTGELFFGEGSRLTVL.